Sequencing of this T cell receptor beta chain was carried out in a study of blood T cell repertoires in COVID-19. Study as a whole: PBMCs, B-cell-depleted T cells, or T cells were the source of the cDNA or gDNA that made up the material.

CDR1 is SEHNR and CDR2 is FQNEAQ in the germline V gene (reference sequence). Between the trimmed V and J ends, which lost 5 bases and 3 bases, there was a span of 16 bases. The CDR3 loop spans 16 amino acids. This clone was observed once. Generated by immunoSEQ multiplex PCR, the TCRdb table keeps only in-frame clones and is missing some. The sample gives 220,000 or so clones, around 86% of which show up once; less than 9.5% is in the top ten. The rearrangement joins TRBV7-9 to TRBJ1-4; perhaps TRBD1 as D (6 bases). The receptor comes from a woman of 80 years or more with COVID-19, enrolled during active disease. The source material was peripheral blood. The CDR3 nucleotides read TGTGCCAGCAGCGTAGGGACCGGGGGGCCTAATGAAAAACTGTTTTTT. This gives the protein CASSVGTGGPNEKLFF.